Listed here are 27 T cell receptor beta chains from one sample, sequenced in a study of T cells in Graves' hyperthyroidism and ophthalmopathy. Regions amplified from RNA transcripts were the TCR beta CDR3 regions. First-round RT-PCR of the TCR CDR3 relied on the HTBI primer set. Each CDR3 protein is one row after TCRdb ran MiXCR on the multiplex PCR reads. The data hold about 350,000 distinct CDR3 sequences, with 15% to 20% observed a single time. Sample: blood. These receptor sequences come from a woman between 40 and 50 years old with Graves' ophthalmopathy.

The sample holds many counts of this clonotype. This sequence joins TRBV20-1 and TRBJ1-1; D is possibly TRBD1 (5 bases). Per germline, CDR1 DFQATT and CDR2 SNEGSKA (reference sequence). Trimming left V 6 bases short and J 2 bases short, with 10 bases between. This CDR3 is built from 12 residues. CDR3 amino acids: CSADRTNTEAFF. The CDR3 DNA follows: TGCAGTGCCGACAGAACCAACACTGAAGCTTTCTTT.

The genes are TRBV5-1 and TRBJ2-2; D tentatively reads TRBD1 or TRBD2 (5 bases each). The CDR3 is made up of 15 amino acids. Germline V lookup: CDR1 SGHRS, CDR2 YFSETQ. V shed 4 bases and J shed 6 bases, with 16 bases lying between them. The CDR3 loop reads CASSPRDPRAGELFF. Here the CDR3 DNA reads TGCGCCAGCAGCCCCCGGGACCCCCGAGCCGGGGAGCTGTTTTTT.

The sample holds many counts of this clonotype. This chain joins TRBV30 and TRBJ2-7; tentatively, D is TRBD1 (5 bases). Trimming stripped 0 bases from V and 3 bases from J, with 9 bases between. Germline CDR1 reads GTSNPN; CDR2 reads SVGIG (reference sequence). The CDR3 is 13 residues long. As DNA, the CDR3 is TGTGCCTGGAGTGTGTCAGGACACTACGAGCAGTACTTC. It encodes CAWSVSGHYEQYF. Full variable domain (missing parts from reference TRBV30 and TRBJ2-7): SQTIHQWPATLVQPVGSPLSLECTVEGTSNPNLYWYRQAAGRGLQLLFYSVGIGQISSEVPQNLSASRPQDRQFILSSKKLLLSDSGFYLCAWSVSGHYEQYFGPGTRLTVT.

For this clonotype: Mismatch with germline at one junction end may stem from a read error. V is TRBV9 and J is TRBJ1-1, with 7 bases lining up with TRBD1. This CDR3 comprises 15 residues. Germline V gives CDR1 SGDLS, CDR2 YYNGEE. The CDR3 DNA follows: TGTACCAGCAGCGTCGGAACAGGGGCCCGTTTCGAAGCTTTCTTT. Its protein is CTSSVGTGARFEAFF.

This clonotype was seen ten or more times. The chain joins TRBV7-8 to TRBJ1-2; D might be TRBD1 (5 bases). Trimming took off 3 bases at V and 4 bases at J, with 12 bases between the two ends. This CDR3 contains 14 residues. CDR1 is SGHVS, CDR2 FQNEAQ, per germline. CDR3 DNA: TGTGCCAGCAGCTTCGCCGGGGGATCCTATGGCTACACCTTC. This codes for CASSFAGGSYGYTF.

This clonotype was picked up many times. The V and J genes are TRBV5-1 and TRBJ1-1, with D maybe TRBD1 (5 bases). This CDR3 is built from 12 residues. Germline-derived CDR1 and CDR2 are SGHRS and YFSETQ. The V and J ends lost 4 bases and 11 bases respectively, with 15 bases between them. In DNA form, the CDR3 reads TGCGCCAGCAGCCTGTCGGGGGAGCAGGCTTTCTTT. This sequence encodes CASSLSGEQAFF.

This clonotype appeared many times. This rearrangement joins TRBV2 to TRBJ2-7; 11 nucleotides line up with TRBD2. The CDR3 sequence is 18 residues long. Germline V gene data show CDR1 as SNHLY and CDR2 as FYNNEI. V shed 8 bases, J shed 2 bases, and the junction held 17 bases outside the gene matches. In nucleotides, the CDR3 is TGTGCCAGCGAAAAGGAACCCTTACTAGCGGGAGCTGCCTACGAGCAGTACTTC. It specifies CASEKEPLLAGAAYEQYF.

The chain is built from TRBV6-5 and TRBJ2-7; a weak D match, TRBD2 (5 bases). The CDR3 length is 15 residues. With 4 bases removed from V and 6 bases from J, the gap between germline ends came to 19 bases. Germline CDR1 is MNHEY and CDR2 is SVGAGI. In DNA, the CDR3 is TGTGCCAGCAGTTTCGTAGCGACGGAGACTTTCGAGCAGTACTTC. This translates into CASSFVATETFEQYF.

The chain recombines TRBV12-3 or TRBV12-4 with TRBJ1-4; 7 positions agree with TRBD1. The CDR3 has 14 residues. The V gene end was trimmed by 3 bases and the J gene end by 3 bases; junction bases not matched to a gene: 1. CDR3 residues: CASSFGTANEKLFF. For the CDR3, the DNA is TGTGCCAGCAGTTTCGGGACAGCTAATGAAAAACTGTTTTTT.

This clonotype appeared many times. The chain carries TRBV28 and TRBJ1-2; D might be TRBD1 (6 bases). Germline V CDR1 and CDR2: MDHEN, SYDVKM. This CDR3 is built from 14 residues. The V gene lost 4 bases and the J gene lost 6 bases, with 15 bases spanning the gap. The DNA of the CDR3 is TGTGCCAGCAGTTCCCCCGGGGGGGCCCATGGCTACACCTTC. It translates to CASSSPGGAHGYTF.

This chain uses TRBV29-1 with TRBJ2-2; the match to TRBD1 covers 7 bases. There are 13 residues in the CDR3. The germline V gene encodes CDR1 SQVTM and CDR2 ANQGSEA. Trimming at V came to 7 bases and at J to 0 bases, leaving 2 bases not matched to a gene. In DNA form, the CDR3 reads TGCAGCGGGGGGACAGCGAACACCGGGGAGCTGTTTTTT. As protein: CSGGTANTGELFF.

The chain uses TRBV2 and TRBJ2-7, with D tentatively TRBD1 or TRBD2 (5 bases each). Trimming removed 4 bases from V and 4 bases from J, with 11 bases in between. This CDR3 has 13 residues. Germline loops: CDR1 SNHLY, CDR2 FYNNEI. CDR3 sequence: CASSALGVYEQYF. In DNA form, the CDR3 reads TGTGCCAGCAGTGCGCTGGGGGTTTACGAGCAGTACTTC. The whole variable domain, remainder taken from reference TRBV2 and TRBJ2-7, is EPEVTQTPSHQVTQMGQEVILRCVPISNHLYFYWYRQILGQKVEFLVSFYNNEISEKSEIFDDQFSVERPDGSNFTLKIRSTKLEDSAMYFCASSALGVYEQYFGPGTRLTVT.

This clonotype was seen many times. This chain joins TRBV29-1 and TRBJ2-5; D remains ambiguous. Germline V gives CDR1 SQVTM, CDR2 ANQGSEA. The CDR3 contains 15 residues. V dropped 5 bases and J dropped 5 bases, with 21 bases sitting between them. The chain's CDR3 is CSVSETLHGLETQYF. The CDR3 bases are TGCAGCGTTAGCGAAACCCTACATGGGTTGGAGACCCAGTACTTC.

CDR3 DNA: TGTGCCAGCAGTGAAAGGGGATTGACAGGCAGATTCTCTGGAAACACCATATATTTT. It is translated as CASSERGLTGRFSGNTIYF. This chain connects TRBV6-1 to TRBJ1-3; a possible D gene is TRBD1 (6 bases). V was pared by 2 bases and J by 0 bases, with 20 bases between. The CDR3 runs 19 residues. Germline V lookup: CDR1 MNHNS, CDR2 SASEGT.

This clonotype has a count of ten or more. The genes are TRBV6-1 and TRBJ2-7, with TRBD2 identical over 7 bases. The CDR3 consists of 13 residues. The trim removed 6 bases at V and 0 bases at J, leaving 2 bases unmatched. Germline lookup yields CDR1 MNHNS and CDR2 SASEGT. The DNA of the CDR3 is TGTGCCAGCAGACAGCGGGGCTCCTACGAGCAGTACTTC. Translating gives CASRQRGSYEQYF.

This clonotype was counted ten times or more. V usage is TRBV15 and J usage is TRBJ2-6; unclear D gene. CDR3 length: 17 residues. Germline V gene lookup returns CDR1 LNHNV and CDR2 YYDKDF (reference sequence). Trimming shortened V by 0 bases and J by 4 bases, and 13 bases separated the two germline ends. The CDR3 spells CATSRDRLGRGANVLTF. The CDR3 nucleotides are TGTGCCACCAGCAGAGATAGGTTAGGCAGGGGGGCCAACGTCCTGACTTTC.

This clonotype was counted between two and nine times. The chain joins TRBV7-2 to TRBJ2-5; 10 bases agree with TRBD2. Germline V gene data show CDR1 as SGHTA and CDR2 as FQGNSA. V lost 4 bases and J lost 1; bases outside the gene matches: 27. The CDR3 is 23 residues long. The CDR3 sequence is CASSWKVTVHLAGVSRIQETQYF. CDR3 coding DNA: TGTGCCAGCAGCTGGAAGGTTACCGTTCACCTAGCGGGAGTCTCAAGAATCCAAGAGACCCAGTACTTC.

This clonotype has at least ten counts. This chain connects TRBV11-2 to TRBJ2-7, with D hard to call. This CDR3 contains 14 residues. Deletions cut 0 bases from V and 2 bases from J, with 8 bases between. Per the germline V gene, CDR1 is SGHAT and CDR2 is FQNNGV. The CDR3 region has the DNA TGTGCCAGCAGCTTAGAAAGTGGGCCCTACGAGCAGTACTTC. Its protein is CASSLESGPYEQYF.

This clonotype was detected many times. CDR3 residues: CASSLTPGLISYEQYF. DNA for the CDR3: TGTGCCAGCAGTTTGACGCCGGGACTGATCTCCTACGAGCAGTACTTC. The genes are TRBV28 and TRBJ2-7; possible D gene TRBD2, 6 bases. The length of the CDR3 is 16 residues. The germline gives CDR1 MDHEN, CDR2 SYDVKM. The V end was cut by 3 bases, the J end by 0 bases, with 15 bases between.

This clonotype was found many times. The chain recombines TRBV29-1 with TRBJ1-5; 8 nucleotides line up with TRBD1. Germline V gives CDR1 SQVTM, CDR2 ANQGSEA. The CDR3 has 12 amino acids. Unmatched junction bases numbered 4, after V lost 7 bases and J lost 5 bases. DNA of the CDR3: TGCAGCGGCATGACAGGGGATCAGCCCCAGCATTTT. Amino acid sequence: CSGMTGDQPQHF.

This clonotype showed up many times. Here the CDR3 reads CSARDGGMRTEAFF. DNA of the CDR3: TGCAGTGCTAGAGATGGGGGGATGCGCACTGAAGCTTTCTTT. This sequence joins TRBV20-1 and TRBJ1-1; tentatively, D is TRBD1 (5 bases). Deletions cut 0 bases from V and 4 bases from J, with 12 bases between. The CDR3 length is 14 residues. Per germline, CDR1 DFQATT and CDR2 SNEGSKA (reference sequence).

This clonotype has a count of ten or more. The rearrangement joins TRBV10-3 to TRBJ2-5; a possible D gene is TRBD2 (5 bases). This CDR3 comprises 13 residues. Germline-derived CDR1 and CDR2 are ENHRY and SYGVKD. V lost 7 bases and J lost 5, with 14 bases in between. DNA of the CDR3: TGTGCCATCACCGGGGATAATATGGAGACCCAGTACTTC. It encodes CAITGDNMETQYF.

This clonotype came up many times. The chain couples TRBV27 to TRBJ2-5; D unclear. The CDR3 totals 11 residues. The V end was cut by 6 bases, the J end by 7 bases, with 9 bases between. Germline-derived CDR1 and CDR2 are MNHEY and SMNVEV (reference sequence). CDR3 loop: CASRIGGTQYF. In DNA form, the CDR3 reads TGTGCCAGCAGAATAGGTGGGACCCAGTACTTC.

This clonotype was seen repeatedly, ten times or more. The chain couples TRBV3-1 to TRBJ1-5; 7 bases line up with TRBD1. CDR3 length: 16 residues. The germline V gene encodes CDR1 LGHDT and CDR2 YNNKEL (reference sequence). V was clipped by 4 bases and J by 2 bases; unmatched bases: 8. In DNA form, the CDR3 reads TGTGCCAGCAGCCGAGGGACAGAGGTGCGCAATCAGCCCCAGCATTTT. This sequence encodes CASSRGTEVRNQPQHF.

There are many counts of this clonotype. This sequence joins TRBV29-1 and TRBJ1-1, with D possibly TRBD1 on 5 matching bases. Germline V lookup: CDR1 SQVTM, CDR2 ANQGSEA. CDR3 size: 14 residues. Trimming pared 6 bases from V and 4 bases from J, leaving 18 bases between. The CDR3 coding sequence is TGCAGCGTCATGGGGGGGTGGTTGAGCACTGAAGCTTTCTTT. This encodes CSVMGGWLSTEAFF. Full variable domain (remainder filled in from reference TRBV29-1 and TRBJ1-1): SAVISQKPSRDICQRGTSLTIQCQVDSQVTMMFWYRQQPGQSLTLIATANQGSEATYESGFVIDKFPISRPNLTFSTLTVSNMSPEDSSIYLCSVMGGWLSTEAFFGQGTRLTVV.

This clonotype has at least ten counts. V usage is TRBV6-1 and J usage is TRBJ2-7; possible D gene TRBD2, 5 bases. The CDR3 sequence is 13 residues long. Germline V gene lookup returns CDR1 MNHNS and CDR2 SASEGT. The ends were cut back, 6 bases at V and 0 bases at J, with 9 bases in the middle. The CDR3: CASRPGFSYEQYF. DNA of the CDR3: TGTGCCAGCAGGCCGGGGTTCTCCTACGAGCAGTACTTC.

This clonotype was counted ten times or more. The chain recombines TRBV20-1 with TRBJ2-2; D may be TRBD2 (5 bases). This CDR3 is built from 13 residues. Per germline, CDR1 DFQATT and CDR2 SNEGSKA (reference sequence). V gave up 6 bases and J gave up 1 base, with 9 bases separating them. In DNA form, the CDR3 reads TGCAGTGCCCCACTAGTGAACACCGGGGAGCTGTTTTTT. Translated: CSAPLVNTGELFF.